One T cell receptor (beta chain) is described in this entry. This CDR3 has 16 amino acids. Germline-derived CDR1 and CDR2 are SGHNT and YENEEA. Trimming took off 6 bases at V and 6 bases at J, with 18 bases between the two ends. This entry comes from a study of blood T cell repertoires in COVID-19. The overall study: Samples of COVID-19 (acute and convalescent) were obtained from the United States, Italy and Spain. T cells, B-cell-depleted T cells, or PBMCs supplied cDNA or gDNA.

Original handling: Scientists estimated how many nucleated cells there were by amplifying reference gene primers. The method was immunoSEQ multiplex PCR; TCRdb's version includes in-frame clones alone and lacks a portion of them. V, J and clone size were drawn from that table, and D and trimming were deduced from the DNA. This sample has about 240,000 clones, with around 90% found just once. This chain uses TRBV11-3 with TRBJ1-6; tentative D call: TRBD1 (5 bases). Material for sequencing was peripheral blood. The sequence was obtained from a woman in her 30s with acute or convalescent COVID-19. The CDR3 nucleotides are TGTGCCAGCAGACCCAGGTCCCAGGGAGGTAATTCACCCCTCCACTTT. It translates to CASRPRSQGGNSPLHF.